The next 17 T cell receptor beta chains were all read from a single sample in a study of tumor-infiltrating lymphocytes in primary liver carcinoma. TCR beta cDNA came from about 0.45 ug total RNA, primed with a constant-region primer. Researchers made the TCR beta libraries by running three nested multiplex PCR rounds with slightly modified ARM-PCR. TRBV1-TRBV30 forward primers paired with a C-beta reverse primer drove the first two PCR rounds, about 10 cycles each. Using its own MiXCR run on the multiplex PCR reads, TCRdb lists one record per CDR3 protein. Counted here are nearly 45,000 distinct CDR3 sequences, around 66% occurring once; the ten biggest clones make up over 15%. Unsorted bulk tissue, roughly 20-33 mg of it, served as the source for co-extraction of RNA and DNA. Sequencing input: liver tumor tissue from sampling region 2. Described subset: tumor region T2, inferior pole. The receptors shown here come from a man aged 35-49 years with primary liver carcinoma and hepatitis B virus infection.

On this clonotype itself: The CDR3 end shows no conserved phenylalanine or tryptophan, and so a read error is likely. This sequence joins TRBV6-6 and TRBJ1-6; D remains unclear. Germline V gene lookup returns CDR1 MNHNY and CDR2 SVGAGI (reference sequence). The CDR3 is 13 amino acids. The CDR3, as DNA: TGTGCCAGCAGTAATACTGGAATTTCACTCCTCCACTTA. Its translation is CASSNTGISLLHL.

About this clonotype: A much larger clone is a single base away; this may be a read error. J is TRBJ2-5 and V is TRBV5-1; D may match TRBD1 or TRBD2 (6 bases each). Germline CDR1 reads SGHRS; CDR2 reads YFSETQ. This CDR3 region has 16 residues. This chain's CDR3 is CANSLGGDRRGETQYF. In DNA, the CDR3 is TGCGCCAACAGCTTGGGGGGTGACAGGAGGGGAGAGACCCAGTACTTC.

The chain links TRBV29-1 to TRBJ2-3; 9 nucleotides match TRBD2. The CDR3 covers 14 residues. The germline V gene has CDR1 SQVTM and CDR2 ANQGSEA. Trimming cost V 3 bases and J 3 bases; bases outside gene matches: 4. The CDR3 DNA follows: TGCAGCGTTGAGAAGCGGGAGGCTACAGATACGCAGTATTTT. Protein sequence: CSVEKREATDTQYF.

The chain carries TRBV2 and TRBJ2-5; tentatively, D is TRBD2 (7 bases). Trimming removed 10 bases from V and 5 bases from J, with 26 bases in between. CDR1 and CDR2 from the germline V gene are SNHLY and FYNNEI. The length of the CDR3 is 16 residues. The CDR3 is CANRESGLGARETQYF. CDR3 DNA sequence: TGTGCCAACAGGGAAAGCGGACTAGGAGCGCGGGAGACCCAGTACTTC.

The chain is built from TRBV29-1 and TRBJ1-4; D might be TRBD1 (6 bases). The CDR3 contains 12 residues. CDR1 and CDR2 from the germline V gene are SQVTM and ANQGSEA. CDR3 protein: CSTLDGGLYLFF. The CDR3 DNA reads TGCAGTACCCTGGACGGGGGGCTTTATCTGTTTTTT.

With regard to this clonotype: Without the conserved terminal phenylalanine or tryptophan, this CDR3 likely stems from a read error. The chain couples TRBV5-6 to TRBJ2-7, with 11 positions matching TRBD2. The germline CDR1 and CDR2 sequences are SGHDT and YYEEEE. The junction had 11 bases not matched to a gene; V was cut back by 6 bases and J by 9 bases. The CDR3 length is 14 residues. This chain's CDR3 is CASNAGTSGLGQYL. CDR3 bases: TGTGCCAGCAACGCCGGGACTAGCGGCCTCGGGCAGTACCTC.

This chain connects TRBV5-6 to TRBJ2-3; no clear D gene. The CDR3 is 11 amino acids. V was clipped by 8 bases and J by 8 bases, with 12 bases between them. Looked up from germline, CDR1 is SGHDT and CDR2 is YYEEEE. The CDR3 DNA sequence: TGTGCCAGTAGCCGATTGCGTACGCAGTATTTT. It is translated as CASSRLRTQYF.

This clonotype was detected only once. Lacking the conserved final phenylalanine or tryptophan, this CDR3 likely reflects a read error. Because the CDR3's place on the DNA is in doubt, the DNA is left out and the CDR3 is given as listed by TCRdb. The chain couples TRBV5-1 to TRBJ2-1; the D call TRBD2 from the table was never checked on the DNA. The germline V gene encodes CDR1 SGHRS and CDR2 YFSETQ. The CDR3 is 14 amino acids long, termini counted. This chain's CDR3 is CASSLAGERKEQFS.

On this clonotype: One end of the junction fails to match germline, which may point to a read error. The chain links TRBV12-3 or TRBV12-4 to TRBJ2-7, with D tentatively TRBD1 (6 bases). The CDR3 is made up of 12 amino acids. In DNA form, the CDR3 reads TGTGCTAGCAGTTGGACAGTCTACGAGGAGTACTTC. It yields the protein CASSWTVYEEYF.

Points on this clonotype: One end of the junction does not line up with germline, which may come from a read error. For the CDR3, the DNA is TGTGCCAGCATCTTAGAAGGTAGTCGGTCTGAACAGTTCTTC. Its protein product is CASILEGSRSEQFF. V gene TRBV7-9 combines with J gene TRBJ2-1; no reliable D call. Germline assignment: CDR1 SEHNR and CDR2 FQNEAQ (reference sequence). The CDR3 extends over 14 amino acids.

The chain has TRBV4-1 and TRBJ2-1, with 11 nucleotides matching TRBD2. Germline V gives CDR1 MGHRA, CDR2 YSYEKL. The CDR3 is 17 residues long. V lost 6 bases to trimming and J lost 9 bases; unmatched junction nucleotides: 16. The CDR3 here is CASSPRGIAGGRCEQFF. The CDR3 nucleotides are TGCGCCAGCAGTCCCAGAGGGATAGCGGGAGGGCGTTGTGAGCAGTTCTTC.

Turning to this clonotype: A junction boundary mismatches the germline segment, possibly from a read error. J is TRBJ1-5 and V is TRBV29-1, with D unresolved. CDR1 and CDR2 from the germline V gene are SQVTM and ANQGSEA. The CDR3 consists of 13 residues. The CDR3 nucleotides are TGCAGCGTTGTCTTACAGATCAATCAGCCTCAGCATTTT. Its translation: CSVVLQINQPQHF.

A word on this clonotype: Germline and junction disagree at one end, which may indicate a read error. This sequence joins TRBV6-6 and TRBJ1-1; D may be TRBD1 (6 bases). The V gene's germline CDR1 is MNHNY and CDR2 SVGAGI (reference sequence). This CDR3 has 15 residues. Written as DNA, the CDR3 is TGCGCCAGCAGTATTCCGTCGGCGCGGGACACTCAAGCTTTCTTT. It codes for CASSIPSARDTQAFF.

This clonotype has more than one count but fewer than ten. CDR3 protein: CASSLGQGRDYGYTF. The CDR3 DNA reads TGCGCCAGCAGCCTGGGACAGGGTAGGGACTATGGCTACACCTTC. The chain recombines TRBV5-1 with TRBJ1-2, with 9 bases lining up with TRBD1. The CDR3 runs 15 residues. From germline, CDR1 is SGHRS and CDR2 YFSETQ. V lost 4 bases and J lost 3; bases outside the gene matches: 7.

A remark on this clonotype: At one boundary the junction diverges from the germline segment, which might be a read error. The genes are TRBV28 and TRBJ1-2; perhaps TRBD1 as D (5 bases). The CDR3 length is 15 residues. Looked up from germline, CDR1 is MDHEN and CDR2 is SYDVKM. The CDR3: CASSTPRTGGSDYTF. CDR3 bases: TGTGCCAGCAGTACCCCTCGGACGGGGGGGAGTGACTACACTTTC.

Ten or more counts support this clonotype. This chain links TRBV6-2 or TRBV6-3 with TRBJ2-1; 14 bases map to TRBD2. Looked up from germline, CDR1 is MNHEY and CDR2 is SVGEGT. The ends lost 5 bases at V and 6 bases at J; junction bases unmatched: 6. CDR3 length equals 16 residues. The CDR3 DNA follows: TGTGCCAGCAGTCGTTATGGGACTAGCGGGGGCAATGAGCAGTTCTTC. This encodes CASSRYGTSGGNEQFF.

The CDR3 loop is CASSYGQGVVFYGYTF. The CDR3 coding sequence is TGCGCCAGCAGCTATGGACAGGGTGTAGTATTCTATGGCTACACCTTC. This sequence joins TRBV5-1 and TRBJ1-2; 8 bases fit TRBD1. V was pared by 3 bases and J by 4 bases, with 11 bases of the junction left unmatched. CDR3 length equals 16 residues. Germline V gene sequence: CDR1 SGHRS, CDR2 YFSETQ.